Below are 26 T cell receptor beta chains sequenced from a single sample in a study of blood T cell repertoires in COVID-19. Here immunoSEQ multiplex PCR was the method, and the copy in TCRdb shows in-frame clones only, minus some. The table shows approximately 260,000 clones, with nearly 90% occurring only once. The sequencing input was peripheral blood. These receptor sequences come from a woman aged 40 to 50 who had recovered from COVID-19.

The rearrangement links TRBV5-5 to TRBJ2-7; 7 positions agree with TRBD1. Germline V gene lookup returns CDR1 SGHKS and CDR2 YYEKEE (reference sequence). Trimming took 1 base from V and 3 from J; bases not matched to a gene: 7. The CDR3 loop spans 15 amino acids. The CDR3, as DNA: TGTGCCAGCAGCTTGCCTACAGGGGTGGGCTACGAGCAGTACTTC. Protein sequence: CASSLPTGVGYEQYF. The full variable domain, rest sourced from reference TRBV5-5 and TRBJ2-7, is DAGVTQSPTHLIKTRGQQVTLRCSPISGHKSVSWYQQVLGQGPQFIFQYYEKEERGRGNFPDRFSARQFPNYSSELNVNALLLGDSALYLCASSLPTGVGYEQYFGPGTRLTVT.

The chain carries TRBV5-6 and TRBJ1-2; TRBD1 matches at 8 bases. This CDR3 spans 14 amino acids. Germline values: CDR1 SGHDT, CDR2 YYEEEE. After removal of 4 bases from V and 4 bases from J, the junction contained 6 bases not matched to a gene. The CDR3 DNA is TGTGCCAGCAGCCCGGACAGGGCAGCCTATGGCTACACCTTC. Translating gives CASSPDRAAYGYTF.

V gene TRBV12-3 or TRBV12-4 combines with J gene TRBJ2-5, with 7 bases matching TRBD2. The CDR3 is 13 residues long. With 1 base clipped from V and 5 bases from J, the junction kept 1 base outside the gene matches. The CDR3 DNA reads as TGTGCCAGCAGTTTAGGCGGGAGTGAGACCCAGTACTTC. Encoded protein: CASSLGGSETQYF.

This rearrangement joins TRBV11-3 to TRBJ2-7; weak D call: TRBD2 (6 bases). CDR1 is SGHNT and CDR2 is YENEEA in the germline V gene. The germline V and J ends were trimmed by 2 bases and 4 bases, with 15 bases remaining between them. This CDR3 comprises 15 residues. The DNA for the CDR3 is TGTGCCAGCAGCTTAAGGGCGGGAATGTCTTACGAGCAGTACGTC. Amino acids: CASSLRAGMSYEQYV.

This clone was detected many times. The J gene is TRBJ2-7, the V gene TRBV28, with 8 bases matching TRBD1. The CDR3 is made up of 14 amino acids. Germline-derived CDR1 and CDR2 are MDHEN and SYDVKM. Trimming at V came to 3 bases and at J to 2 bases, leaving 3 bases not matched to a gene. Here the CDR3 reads CASSFWTGTYEQYF. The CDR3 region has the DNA TGTGCCAGCAGTTTTTGGACAGGGACCTACGAGCAGTACTTC.

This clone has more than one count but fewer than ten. This CDR3 reads CASSPFPATGGLEEQYF. Written as DNA, the CDR3 is TGTGCCAGCAGCCCCTTTCCCGCAACAGGGGGCCTCGAGGAGCAGTACTTC. The genes are TRBV7-3 and TRBJ2-7, with 9 bases that match TRBD1. Per the germline V gene, CDR1 is SGHTA and CDR2 is FQGTGA. The CDR3 loop spans 17 amino acids. V was pared by 5 bases and J by 7 bases, with 18 bases of the junction left unmatched.

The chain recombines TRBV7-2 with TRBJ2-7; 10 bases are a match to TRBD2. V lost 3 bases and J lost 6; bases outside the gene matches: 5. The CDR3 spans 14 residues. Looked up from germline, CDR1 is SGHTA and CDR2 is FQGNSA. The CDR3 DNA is TGTGCCAGCAGCTTGAGTAGCGGGGGGTCCGAGCAGTACTTC. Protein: CASSLSSGGSEQYF.

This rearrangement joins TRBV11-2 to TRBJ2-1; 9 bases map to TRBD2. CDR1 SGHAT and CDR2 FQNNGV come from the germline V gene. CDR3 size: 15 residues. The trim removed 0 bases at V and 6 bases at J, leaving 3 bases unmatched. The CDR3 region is CASSLDRRGGNEQFF. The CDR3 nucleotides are TGTGCCAGCAGCTTAGATCGGCGGGGGGGCAATGAGCAGTTCTTC.

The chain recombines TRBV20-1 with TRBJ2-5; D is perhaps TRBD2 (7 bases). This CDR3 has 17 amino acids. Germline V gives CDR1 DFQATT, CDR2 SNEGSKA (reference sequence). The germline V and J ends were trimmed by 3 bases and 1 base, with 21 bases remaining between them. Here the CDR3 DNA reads TGCAGTGCTAGTTTTCTGGGGGCCGGGACTACCCAAGAGACCCAGTACTTC. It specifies CSASFLGAGTTQETQYF.

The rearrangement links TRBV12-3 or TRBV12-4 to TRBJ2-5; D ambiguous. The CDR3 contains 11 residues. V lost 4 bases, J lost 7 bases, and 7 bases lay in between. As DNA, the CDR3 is TGTGCCAGCAGTTATTCGAGGACCCAGTACTTC. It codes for CASSYSRTQYF.

In DNA form, the CDR3 reads TGTGCCAGCAGCTCCGGGACAGGGCCGCTTGGACTGTTTTTT. It is translated as CASSSGTGPLGLFF. The chain joins TRBV5-5 to TRBJ1-4; 9 bases agree with TRBD1. The CDR3 length is 14 residues. With V trimmed by 3 bases and J by 13 bases, 10 bases remained unmatched. The germline V gene has CDR1 SGHKS and CDR2 YYEKEE (reference sequence).

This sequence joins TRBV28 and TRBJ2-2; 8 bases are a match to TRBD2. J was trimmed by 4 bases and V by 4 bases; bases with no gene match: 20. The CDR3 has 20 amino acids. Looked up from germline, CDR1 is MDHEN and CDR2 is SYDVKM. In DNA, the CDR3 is TGTGCCAGCAGTTCTCCGGGGAGCGGGAGAGCATTCTCGGGCACCGGGGAGCTGTTTTTT. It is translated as CASSSPGSGRAFSGTGELFF.

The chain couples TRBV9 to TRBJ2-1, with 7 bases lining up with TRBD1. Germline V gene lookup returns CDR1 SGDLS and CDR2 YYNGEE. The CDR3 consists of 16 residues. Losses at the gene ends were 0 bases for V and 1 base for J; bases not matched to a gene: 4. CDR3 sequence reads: CASSVAGTASYNEQFF. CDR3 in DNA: TGTGCCAGCAGCGTAGCTGGGACAGCTTCCTACAATGAGCAGTTCTTC.

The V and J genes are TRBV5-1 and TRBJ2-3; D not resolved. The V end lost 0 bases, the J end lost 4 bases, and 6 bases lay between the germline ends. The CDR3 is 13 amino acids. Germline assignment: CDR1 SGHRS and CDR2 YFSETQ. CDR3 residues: CASSLGRADTQYF. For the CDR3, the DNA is TGCGCCAGCAGCTTGGGAAGAGCAGATACGCAGTATTTT.

CDR3 region: CAWSVGQGAEAFF. DNA for the CDR3: TGTGCCTGGAGTGTGGGACAGGGGGCTGAAGCTTTCTTT. The gene calls are TRBV30 and TRBJ1-1; 11 bases match TRBD1. Germline V gene sequence: CDR1 GTSNPN, CDR2 SVGIG (reference sequence). The CDR3 spans 13 residues. J was trimmed by 6 bases and V by 0 bases; bases with no gene match: 0.

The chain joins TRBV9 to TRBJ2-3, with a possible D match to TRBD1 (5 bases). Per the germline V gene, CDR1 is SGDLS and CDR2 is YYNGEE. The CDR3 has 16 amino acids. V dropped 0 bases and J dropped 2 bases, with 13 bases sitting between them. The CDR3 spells CASSVGGLGLTDTQYF. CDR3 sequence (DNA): TGTGCCAGCAGCGTAGGGGGATTGGGGCTCACAGATACGCAGTATTTT.

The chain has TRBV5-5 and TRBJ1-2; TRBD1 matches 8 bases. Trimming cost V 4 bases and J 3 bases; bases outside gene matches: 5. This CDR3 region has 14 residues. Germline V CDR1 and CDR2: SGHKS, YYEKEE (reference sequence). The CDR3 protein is CASSLQGEDYGYTF. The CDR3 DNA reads TGTGCCAGCAGCCTACAGGGGGAGGACTATGGCTACACCTTC.

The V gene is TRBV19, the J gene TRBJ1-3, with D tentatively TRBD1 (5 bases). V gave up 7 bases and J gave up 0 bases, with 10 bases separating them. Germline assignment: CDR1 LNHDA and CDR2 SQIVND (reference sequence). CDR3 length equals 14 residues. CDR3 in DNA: TGTGCCAGTACGACAGCTCTCTCTGGAAACACCATATATTTT. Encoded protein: CASTTALSGNTIYF.

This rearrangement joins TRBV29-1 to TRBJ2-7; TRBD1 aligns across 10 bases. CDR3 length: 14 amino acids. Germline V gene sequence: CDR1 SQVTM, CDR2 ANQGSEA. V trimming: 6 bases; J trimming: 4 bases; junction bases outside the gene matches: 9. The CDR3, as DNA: TGCAGCGTCGCTACCGGGACAGGGGAATACGAGCAGTACTTC. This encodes CSVATGTGEYEQYF.

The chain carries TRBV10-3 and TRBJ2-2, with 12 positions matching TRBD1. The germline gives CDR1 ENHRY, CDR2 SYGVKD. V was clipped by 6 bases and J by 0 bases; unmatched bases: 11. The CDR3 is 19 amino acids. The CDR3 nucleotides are TGTGCCATCAGCACGACCGGGACAGGGGGCGCCGCGAACACCGGGGAGCTGTTTTTT. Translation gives CAISTTGTGGAANTGELFF.

The DNA of the CDR3 is TGTGCCTGGAAGTTAAGGGGGAATTCACCCCTCCACTTT. Its translation: CAWKLRGNSPLHF. The V gene is TRBV30, the J gene TRBJ1-6; a possible D gene is TRBD1 (6 bases). CDR3 length: 13 amino acids. The V gene lost 4 bases and the J gene lost 7 bases, with 11 bases spanning the gap. The germline V gene has CDR1 GTSNPN and CDR2 SVGIG (reference sequence).

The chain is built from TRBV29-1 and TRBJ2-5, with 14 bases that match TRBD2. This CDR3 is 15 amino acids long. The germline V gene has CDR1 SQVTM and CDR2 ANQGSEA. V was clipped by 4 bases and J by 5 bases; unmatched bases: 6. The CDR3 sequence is CSVGLAGGPSETQYF. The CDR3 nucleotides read TGCAGCGTTGGACTAGCGGGAGGGCCATCCGAGACCCAGTACTTC.

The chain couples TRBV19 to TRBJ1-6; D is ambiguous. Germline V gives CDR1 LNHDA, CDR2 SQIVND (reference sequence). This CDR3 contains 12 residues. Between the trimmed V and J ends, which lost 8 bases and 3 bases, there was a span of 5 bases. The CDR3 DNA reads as TGTGCCAGTCAGTACTATAATTCACCCCTCCACTTT. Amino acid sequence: CASQYYNSPLHF.

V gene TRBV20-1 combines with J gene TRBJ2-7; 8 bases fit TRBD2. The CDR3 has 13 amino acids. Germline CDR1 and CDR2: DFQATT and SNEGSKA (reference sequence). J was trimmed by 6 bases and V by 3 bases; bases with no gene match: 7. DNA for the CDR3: TGCAGTGCTAGTCACTCGGGGGGGCCCGAGCAGTACTTC. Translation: CSASHSGGPEQYF.

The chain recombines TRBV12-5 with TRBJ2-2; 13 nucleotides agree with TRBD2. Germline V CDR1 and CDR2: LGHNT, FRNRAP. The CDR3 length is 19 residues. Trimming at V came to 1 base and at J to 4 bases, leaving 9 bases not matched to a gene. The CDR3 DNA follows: TGTGCTAGTGGTTTGGGTTCCGGGACTAGCGGGACTGTCACCGGGGAGCTGTTTTTT. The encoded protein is CASGLGSGTSGTVTGELFF.

CDR3 sequence reads: CASTLLVARNEQFF. The CDR3, as DNA: TGTGCCAGCACCCTTCTAGTGGCGCGCAATGAGCAGTTCTTC. The chain uses TRBV28 and TRBJ2-1; D unresolved. This CDR3 has 14 amino acids. Germline CDR1 is MDHEN and CDR2 is SYDVKM. V was cut by 7 bases and J by 6 bases, with 16 bases left in between.